The T cell receptor (beta chain) described here comes from a study of early T cells in non-severe SARS-CoV-2 infection. Turning to the study itself: The sequenced material was bulk RNA from unsorted whole blood, and its chains were unpaired.

Notes on the study in general: Lookups in VDJdb leaned toward anti-spike CD8 responses and missed private and CD4 specificities.

This clonotype has at least ten counts. Its specificity is not known. Unique molecular identifier tags were affixed to discrete cDNA molecules. One entry per CDR3 protein, called by TCRdb with MiXCR from the 5' RACE reads. The sample has 25,000 to 40,000 distinct CDR3 sequences, roughly 5% seen once. The sequence was obtained from an adult who was a healthcare worker with PCR-confirmed SARS-CoV-2 infection or an uninfected control (not recorded which). Input material: whole blood.

In nucleotides, the CDR3 is TGCGCCAGCAGCCAAGGGCCATCCGACACCGGGGAGCTGTTTTTT. Translation gives CASSQGPSDTGELFF. V and J are TRBV4-1 and TRBJ2-2; D is uncertain. Germline CDR1 and CDR2: MGHRA and YSYEKL. This CDR3 has 15 amino acids. Deletions cut 1 base from V and 3 bases from J, with 9 bases between.